The clone carrying this TCR beta chain showed up just a few times. Its target is not known. The CDR3 runs 13 residues. The germline gives CDR1 SGHRS, CDR2 YFSETQ. The V end was cut by 2 bases, the J end by 7 bases, with 12 bases between. Following autologous stem cell transplantation, relapse occurred in every patient, and exposure to brentuximab vedotin varied. This sample was included in a study of PD-1 blockade in classical Hodgkin lymphoma. Study results and caveats: TCR diversity rose significantly by C4D1 in CD4+ but not CD8+ cells. Relapsed/refractory patients reportedly had lower baseline diversity than newly diagnosed patients.

Using immunoSEQ multiplex PCR, the repertoire was profiled, and TCRdb retains in-frame clones only, with some absent. The sample shows about 15,000 clones, around 61% of them seen only once. This clonotype originated in a human donor with classical Hodgkin lymphoma. The chain has TRBV5-1 and TRBJ1-1; possibly TRBD1 for D (5 bases). The source material was peripheral blood mononuclear cells (PBMCs), sampled at baseline. CDR3 protein: CASSLLQGFEAFF. CDR3 coding DNA: TGCGCCAGCAGCTTACTGCAGGGATTTGAAGCTTTCTTT.